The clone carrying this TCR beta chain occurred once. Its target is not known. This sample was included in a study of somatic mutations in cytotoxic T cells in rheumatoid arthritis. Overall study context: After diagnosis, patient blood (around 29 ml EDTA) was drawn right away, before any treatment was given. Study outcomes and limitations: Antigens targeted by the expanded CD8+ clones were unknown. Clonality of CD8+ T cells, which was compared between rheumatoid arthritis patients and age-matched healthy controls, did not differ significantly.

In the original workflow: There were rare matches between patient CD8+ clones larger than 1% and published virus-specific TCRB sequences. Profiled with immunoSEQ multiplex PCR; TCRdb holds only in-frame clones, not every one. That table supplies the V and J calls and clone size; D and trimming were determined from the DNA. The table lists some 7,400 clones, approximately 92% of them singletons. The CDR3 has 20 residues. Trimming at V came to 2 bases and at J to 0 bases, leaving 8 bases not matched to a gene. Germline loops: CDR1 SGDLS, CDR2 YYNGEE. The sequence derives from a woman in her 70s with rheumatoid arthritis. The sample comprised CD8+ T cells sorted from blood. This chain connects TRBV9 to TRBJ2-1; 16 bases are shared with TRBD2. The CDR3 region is CASSVGTSGGAINSYNEQFF. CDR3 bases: TGTGCCAGCAGCGTCGGGACTAGCGGGGGGGCAATTAACTCCTACAATGAGCAGTTCTTC.